This TCR beta chain was sequenced in a study of T cells in tuberculosis. Study overall: Sequenced TCRs come from CD1B-GMM tetramer-binding T cells. In South Africa, adults with active tuberculosis were compared with IGRA-negative and latently infected IGRA-positive adolescents. Study conclusions and caveats: Classification accuracy was around 90% (AUROC under 0.95) with the GMM-specific repertoire.

TCRdb's table, derived via immunoSEQ multiplex PCR, lists solely in-frame clones and lacks some. This table holds 20,000 to 25,000 clones, more than 90% found once. Regarding this clone: Its specificity is not known.

Germline V CDR1 and CDR2: LNHDA, SQIVND (reference sequence). The CDR3 sequence is 19 residues long. The V and J ends lost 3 bases and 4 bases, in that order; junction bases with no gene match: 16. Tuberculin skin test and IGRA determined adolescents' latent tuberculosis status at entry. The TCR originated in a donor aged 10 to 29 with latent tuberculosis or without tuberculosis infection. Some clones in this sample may be carry-over from other donors' samples. The chain employs TRBV19 and TRBJ1-1, with TRBD1 identical over 11 bases. Sequenced input: PBMCs. The CDR3 coding sequence is TGTGCCAGTAGTATGACCCTCATCGTCGGGACAGGGGGGAGCACTGAAGCTTTCTTT. Translated, it gives CASSMTLIVGTGGSTEAFF.